These 3 T cell receptor beta chains came from one sample sequenced in a study of early T cells in non-severe SARS-CoV-2 infection. TCRdb passed the 5' RACE reads through MiXCR, listing each CDR3 protein once. Of approximately 64,000 distinct CDR3 sequences listed, roughly 18% were seen once; the top ten hold 8.9%. Sequenced here: whole blood, sampled at baseline. Source of these receptors: an adult who was a healthcare worker with PCR-confirmed SARS-CoV-2 infection or an uninfected control (not recorded which).

This clonotype has a handful of counts. This rearrangement joins TRBV5-1 to TRBJ2-2, with TRBD2 as a possible D gene (6 bases). Between the trimmed V and J ends, which lost 9 bases and 0 bases, there was a span of 12 bases. The CDR3 has 14 residues. The germline CDR1 and CDR2 sequences are SGHRS and YFSETQ. In DNA, the CDR3 is TGCGCCACCGGGCGGGGTTCGAACACCGGGGAGCTGTTTTTT. Protein sequence: CATGRGSNTGELFF.

This clonotype was recorded at least ten times. V usage is TRBV12-3 or TRBV12-4 and J usage is TRBJ2-3; D is uncertain. V gave up 2 bases and J gave up 0 bases, with 9 bases separating them. The CDR3 covers 15 residues. CDR3 sequence reads: CASSLRTVSTDTQYF. The CDR3 region has the DNA TGTGCCAGCAGTTTACGTACGGTTAGCACAGATACGCAGTATTTT.

The chain carries TRBV7-2 and TRBJ2-5, with 11 bases lining up with TRBD2. CDR3 size: 19 residues. Trimming took 5 bases from V and 0 from J; bases not matched to a gene: 14. The germline V gene has CDR1 SGHTA and CDR2 FQGNSA. CDR3 amino acids: CASSLQPSRLAGNQETQYF. The DNA for the CDR3 is TGTGCCAGCAGCCTACAACCCTCGAGACTAGCGGGAAACCAAGAGACCCAGTACTTC.